The present TCR beta chain was sequenced within a study of T-cell reconstitution after alpha-beta-depleted transplantation in children. A TCRbeta library incorporating unique molecular identifiers was prepared. TCRdb re-derived calls from the PCR reads in MiXCR, one entry per CDR3 protein. The sample consists of 490,000 or so distinct CDR3 sequences, approximately 13% of them appearing once. V dropped 3 bases and J dropped 8; count of bases not matched to a gene: 9. The CDR3 covers 15 residues. Germline CDR1 reads SGHRS; CDR2 reads YFSETQ. The genes are TRBV5-1 and TRBJ2-2; 8 bases are a match to TRBD2. This TCR was recovered from a human donor who donated a stem cell graft to a child with combined immunodeficiency. The sample in question was PBMCs from the stem cell graft donor, obtained from the stem cell graft. CDR3 region: CASSSPGTSTGELFF. The CDR3 DNA reads TGCGCCAGCAGCTCACCCGGGACTAGTACTGGGGAGCTGTTTTTT.